The source of this TCR beta chain is a study of cytomegalovirus exposure and HLA in healthy donors. For the study at large: Among 150 million to 200 million T cells, an earlier analysis found 117 million unique TCR beta sequences. General observations from the study: Presence/absence analyses rested on an assumption that sequencing depth was roughly uniform across donors. Specificity of a few CMV-associated chains for CMV antigens was verified in vitro.

To note about this clone: Its antigen is still unknown.

The primer mix had 60 Vbeta and 13 Jbeta primers. Generated by immunoSEQ multiplex PCR, the TCRdb table keeps only in-frame clones and is missing some. The table has approximately 150,000 clones, about 80% seen once. Trimming took off 1 base at V and 0 bases at J, with 7 bases between the two ends. The CDR3 is 16 amino acids. Germline values: CDR1 LNHDA, CDR2 SQIVND (reference sequence). The sample comprised PBMCs. The V and J genes are TRBV19 and TRBJ2-6; D ambiguous. The clonotype was recovered from a female donor in good health and CMV-seronegative. For the CDR3, the DNA is TGTGCCAGTAGTATAGTGGCGGTCTCTGGGGCCAACGTCCTGACTTTC. It yields the protein CASSIVAVSGANVLTF.